This T cell receptor beta chain was recovered during a study of blood T cell repertoires in COVID-19. Repertoires were generated with immunoSEQ multiplex PCR, while TCRdb's copy carries only in-frame clones and drops some. The data contain roughly 370,000 clones, roughly 89% of them singletons. In Cohort 3, a recovered donor had either two negative PCRs, clearance, or symptom resolution. The CDR3 contains 15 residues. Deletions cut 2 bases from V and 5 bases from J, with 14 bases between. CDR1 and CDR2 (germline): SGHRS, YFSETQ. The chain combines TRBV5-1 with TRBJ2-1, with a tentative D call TRBD1 (6 bases). The sequenced material came from PBMCs or T cells enriched from blood (not recorded which). This TCR was recovered from a woman in her 50s who had recovered from COVID-19. The CDR3 DNA sequence: TGCGCCAGCAGCTTTTCACAGGGATTTAACAATGAGCAGTTCTTC. Translating gives CASSFSQGFNNEQFF.